This TCR beta chain is from a study of blood T cell repertoires in COVID-19. Looking at the study overall: Sites across the United States, Italy and Spain contributed samples from acute and convalescent COVID-19. PBMCs, B-cell-depleted T cells, or T cells provided the cDNA or gDNA that made up the material.

The V gene end was trimmed by 3 bases and the J gene end by 3 bases; junction bases not matched to a gene: 5. Germline V gene sequence: CDR1 DFQATT, CDR2 SNEGSKA (reference sequence). CDR3 size: 14 residues. This clone has only one observation. In the authors' workflow: It was from reference gene primer amplification that nucleated cell counts were estimated. Assay used: immunoSEQ multiplex PCR; TCRdb lists only in-frame clones, some missing. V and J calls plus clone size are reproduced from that table; the DNA served to infer D and trimming. The sample records 150,000 to 200,000 clones, around 90% being singletons.

The source of this sequence is a human donor in a cohort sampled during active COVID-19. V is TRBV20-1 and J is TRBJ2-3; TRBD2 matches 8 bases. Sample: peripheral blood. CDR3 in amino acids: CSASNGGATDTQYF. The DNA of the CDR3 is TGCAGTGCTAGTAACGGGGGGGCGACAGATACGCAGTATTTT.